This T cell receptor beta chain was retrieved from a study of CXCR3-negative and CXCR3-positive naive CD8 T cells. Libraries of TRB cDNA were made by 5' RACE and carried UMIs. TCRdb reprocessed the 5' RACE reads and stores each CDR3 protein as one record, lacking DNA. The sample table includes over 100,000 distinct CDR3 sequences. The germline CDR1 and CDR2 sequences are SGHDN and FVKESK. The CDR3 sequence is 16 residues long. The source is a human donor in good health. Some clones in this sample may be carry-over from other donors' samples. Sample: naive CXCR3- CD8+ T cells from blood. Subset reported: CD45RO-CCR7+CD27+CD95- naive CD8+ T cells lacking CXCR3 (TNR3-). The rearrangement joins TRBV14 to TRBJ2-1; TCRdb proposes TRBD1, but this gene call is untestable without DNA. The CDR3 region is CASSRPMAGFFNEQFF.